This T cell receptor (beta chain) stems from a study of shared clonotypes between healthy human individuals. The ends were cut back, 5 bases at V and 0 bases at J, with 5 bases in the middle. CDR1 is SGHTA and CDR2 is FQGNSA in the germline V gene. This CDR3 has 12 amino acids. TCRdb keeps only in-frame clones here, not all; method: immunoSEQ multiplex PCR. The sample yields 2 million to 2.5 million clones, almost 96% seen once. About this clone itself: Other DNA sequences in this specimen translate into the identical CDR3.

The sequenced sample was naive CD4+ T cells sorted from blood. Specified subset: CD45RA+ positively selected. V usage is TRBV7-2 and J usage is TRBJ2-7; unclear D gene. The source is a man younger than 35 in good health. This chain's CDR3 is CASSASSYEQYF. In nucleotides, the CDR3 is TGTGCCAGCAGCGCCAGCTCCTACGAGCAGTACTTC.